A single sample gave rise to the 4 T cell receptor beta chains below, sequenced in a study of cytomegalovirus exposure and HLA in healthy donors. Amplification used 60 Vbeta primers and 13 Jbeta primers. Some clones are missing from TCRdb's copy, which holds only in-frame ones; the method was immunoSEQ multiplex PCR. The table has around 120,000 clones, 60% to 85% seen once. Sequenced sample: PBMCs. Source of these receptors: a woman between 40 and 50 years old in good health and CMV-seropositive.

The genes are TRBV5-6 and TRBJ1-1, with D unresolved. The V end lost 3 bases, the J end lost 4 bases, and 10 bases lay between the germline ends. Germline V gives CDR1 SGHDT, CDR2 YYEEEE. This CDR3 is built from 13 residues. The CDR3 loop is CASSWWPPTEAFF. The CDR3, as DNA: TGTGCCAGCAGCTGGTGGCCCCCCACTGAAGCTTTCTTT.

The genes are TRBV7-9 and TRBJ1-2; TRBD1 matches at 10 bases. The CDR3 extends over 14 amino acids. Trimming removed 4 bases from V and 3 bases from J; junction bases left unmatched: 2. Per germline, CDR1 SEHNR and CDR2 FQNEAQ (reference sequence). For the CDR3, the DNA is TGTGCCAGCAGCTCGACAGGGGGCTACTATGGCTACACCTTC. It yields the protein CASSSTGGYYGYTF.

The chain is built from TRBV7-3 and TRBJ2-7, with a tentative D call TRBD1 (6 bases). The CDR3 sequence is 13 residues long. The V end lost 2 bases, the J end lost 6 bases, and 11 bases lay between the germline ends. CDR1 is SGHTA, CDR2 FQGTGA, per germline. CDR3 loop: CASSLVGASEQYF. As DNA, the CDR3 is TGTGCCAGCAGCTTAGTGGGGGCTAGCGAGCAGTACTTC.

The V gene is TRBV30, the J gene TRBJ2-3; a possible D gene is TRBD1 (6 bases). The CDR3 spans 14 residues. V lost 1 base to trimming and J lost 4 bases, with 12 bases between them. In germline, CDR1 is GTSNPN, CDR2 SVGIG (reference sequence). CDR3 DNA: TGTGCCTGGAGTGGGGGCAGGGGATCAGATACGCAGTATTTT. Protein: CAWSGGRGSDTQYF.